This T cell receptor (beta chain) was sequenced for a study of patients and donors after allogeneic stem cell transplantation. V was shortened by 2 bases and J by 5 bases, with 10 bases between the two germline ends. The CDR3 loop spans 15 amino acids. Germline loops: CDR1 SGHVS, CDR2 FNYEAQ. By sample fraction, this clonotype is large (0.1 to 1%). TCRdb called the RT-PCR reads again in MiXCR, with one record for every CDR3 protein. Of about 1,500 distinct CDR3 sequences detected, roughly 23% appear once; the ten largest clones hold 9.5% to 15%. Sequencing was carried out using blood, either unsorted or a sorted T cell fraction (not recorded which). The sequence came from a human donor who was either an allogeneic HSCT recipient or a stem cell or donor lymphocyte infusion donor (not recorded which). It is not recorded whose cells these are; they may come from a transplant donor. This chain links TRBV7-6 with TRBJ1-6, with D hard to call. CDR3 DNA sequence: TGTGCCAGCAGCTTATTAGGGTCGGATAATTCACCCCTCCACTTT. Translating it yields CASSLLGSDNSPLHF.